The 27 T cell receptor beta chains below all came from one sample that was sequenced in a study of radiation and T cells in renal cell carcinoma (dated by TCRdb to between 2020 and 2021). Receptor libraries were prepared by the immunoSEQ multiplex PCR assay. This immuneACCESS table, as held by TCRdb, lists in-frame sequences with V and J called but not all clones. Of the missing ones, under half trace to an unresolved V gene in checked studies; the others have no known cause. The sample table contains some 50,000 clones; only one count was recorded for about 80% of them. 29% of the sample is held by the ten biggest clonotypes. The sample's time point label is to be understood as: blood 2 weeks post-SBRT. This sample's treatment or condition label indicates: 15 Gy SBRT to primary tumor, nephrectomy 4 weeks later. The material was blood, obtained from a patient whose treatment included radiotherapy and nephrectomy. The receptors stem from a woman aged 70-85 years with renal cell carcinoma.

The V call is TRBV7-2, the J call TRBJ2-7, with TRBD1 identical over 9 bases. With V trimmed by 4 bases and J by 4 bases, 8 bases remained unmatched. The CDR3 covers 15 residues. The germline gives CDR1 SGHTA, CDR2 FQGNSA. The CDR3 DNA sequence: TGTGCCAGCAGCTCATCGGGGACAGGGTTGTACGAGCAGTACTTC. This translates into CASSSSGTGLYEQYF.

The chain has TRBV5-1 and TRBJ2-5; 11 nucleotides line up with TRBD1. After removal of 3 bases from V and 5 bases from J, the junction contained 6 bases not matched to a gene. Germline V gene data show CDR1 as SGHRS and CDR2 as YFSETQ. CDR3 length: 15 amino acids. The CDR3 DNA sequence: TGCGCCAGCAGCTCAGGACAGGGGGCAGGGGAGACCCAGTACTTC. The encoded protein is CASSSGQGAGETQYF. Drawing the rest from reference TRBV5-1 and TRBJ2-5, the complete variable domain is KAGVTQTPRYLIKTRGQQVTLSCSPISGHRSVSWYQQTPGQGLQFLFEYFSETQRNKGNFPGRFSGRQFSNSRSEMNVSTLELGDSALYLCASSSGQGAGETQYFGPGTRLLVL.

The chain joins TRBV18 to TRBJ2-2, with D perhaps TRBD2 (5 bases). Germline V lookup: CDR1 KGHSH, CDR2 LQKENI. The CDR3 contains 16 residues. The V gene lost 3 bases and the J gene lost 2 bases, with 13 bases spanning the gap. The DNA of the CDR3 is TGTGCCAGCTCACCTATTGACTACACCAACACCGGGGAGCTGTTTTTT. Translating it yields CASSPIDYTNTGELFF.

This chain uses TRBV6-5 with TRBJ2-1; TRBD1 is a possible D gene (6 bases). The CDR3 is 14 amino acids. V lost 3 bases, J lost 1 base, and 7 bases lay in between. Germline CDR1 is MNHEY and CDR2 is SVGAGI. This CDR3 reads CASSYGQSYNEQFF. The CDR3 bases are TGTGCCAGCAGTTATGGACAGTCCTACAATGAGCAGTTCTTC.

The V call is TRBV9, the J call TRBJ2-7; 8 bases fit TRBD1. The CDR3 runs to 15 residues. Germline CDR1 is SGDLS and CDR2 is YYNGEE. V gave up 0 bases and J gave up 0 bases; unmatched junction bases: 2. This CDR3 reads CASSVGQGPSYEQYF. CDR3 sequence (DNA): TGTGCCAGCAGCGTAGGACAGGGGCCCTCCTACGAGCAGTACTTC.

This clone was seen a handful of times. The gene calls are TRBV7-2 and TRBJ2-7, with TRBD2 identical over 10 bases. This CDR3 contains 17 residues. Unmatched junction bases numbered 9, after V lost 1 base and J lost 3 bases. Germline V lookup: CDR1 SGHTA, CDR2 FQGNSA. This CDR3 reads CASSLGLAGRSFYEQYF. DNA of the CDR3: TGTGCCAGCAGCTTAGGACTAGCGGGCCGAAGTTTCTACGAGCAGTACTTC. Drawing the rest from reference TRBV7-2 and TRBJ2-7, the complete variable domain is GAGVSQSPSNKVTEKGKDVELRCDPISGHTALYWYRQSLGQGLEFLIYFQGNSAPDKSGLPSDRFSAERTGGSVSTLTIQRTQQEDSAVYLCASSLGLAGRSFYEQYFGPGTRLTVT.

The CDR3 is CASSPPLSNQPQHF. The CDR3 coding sequence is TGTGCCAGCAGCCCACCACTGAGCAATCAGCCCCAGCATTTT. The rearrangement joins TRBV6-5 to TRBJ1-5; no firm D call. The V end was cut by 6 bases, the J end by 1 base, with 10 bases between. There are 14 residues in the CDR3. Germline lookup yields CDR1 MNHEY and CDR2 SVGAGI.

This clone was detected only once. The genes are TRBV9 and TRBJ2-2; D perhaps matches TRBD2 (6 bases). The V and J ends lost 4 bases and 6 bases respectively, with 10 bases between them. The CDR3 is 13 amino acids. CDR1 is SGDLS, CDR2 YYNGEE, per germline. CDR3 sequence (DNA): TGTGCCAGCAGCTTCCGACTAGCCGGGGAGCTGTTTTTT. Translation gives CASSFRLAGELFF. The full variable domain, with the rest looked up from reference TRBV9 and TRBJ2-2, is DSGVTQTPKHLITATGQRVTLRCSPRSGDLSVYWYQQSLDQGLQFLIQYYNGEERAKGNILERFSAQQFPDLHSELNLSSLELGDSALYFCASSFRLAGELFFGEGSRLTVL.

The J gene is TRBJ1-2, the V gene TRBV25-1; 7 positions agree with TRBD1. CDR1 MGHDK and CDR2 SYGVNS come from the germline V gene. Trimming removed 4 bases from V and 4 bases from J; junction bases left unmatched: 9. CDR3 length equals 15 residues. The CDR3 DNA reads TGTGCCAGCAGTGGTATCGACAGGGCCTTCTATGGCTACACCTTC. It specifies CASSGIDRAFYGYTF.

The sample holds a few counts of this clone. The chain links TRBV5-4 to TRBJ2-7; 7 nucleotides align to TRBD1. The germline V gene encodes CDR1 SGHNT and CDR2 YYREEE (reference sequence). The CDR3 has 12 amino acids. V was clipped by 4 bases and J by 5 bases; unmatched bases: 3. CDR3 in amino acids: CASSETGHEQYF. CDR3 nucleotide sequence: TGTGCCAGCAGCGAGACAGGGCACGAGCAGTACTTC.

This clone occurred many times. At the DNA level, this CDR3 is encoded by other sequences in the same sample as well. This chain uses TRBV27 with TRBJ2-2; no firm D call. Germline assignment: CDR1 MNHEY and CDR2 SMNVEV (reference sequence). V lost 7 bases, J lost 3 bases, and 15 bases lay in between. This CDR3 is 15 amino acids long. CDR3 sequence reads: CASTPRITDTGELFF. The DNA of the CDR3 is TGTGCCAGCACCCCGAGGATAACCGACACCGGGGAGCTGTTTTTT.

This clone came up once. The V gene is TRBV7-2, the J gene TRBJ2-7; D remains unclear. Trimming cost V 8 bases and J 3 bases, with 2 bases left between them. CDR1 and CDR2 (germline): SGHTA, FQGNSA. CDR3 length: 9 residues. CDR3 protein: CASGYEQYF. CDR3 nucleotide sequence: TGTGCCAGCGGCTACGAGCAGTACTTC.

The CDR3 DNA is TGCAGCGTTATTGGTGGAGAGTACCAAGAGACCCAGTACTTC. Its protein is CSVIGGEYQETQYF. The V call is TRBV29-1, the J call TRBJ2-5; no clear D. Germline-derived CDR1 and CDR2 are SQVTM and ANQGSEA. Trimming took 5 bases from V and 0 from J, leaving 13 bases between them. This CDR3 has 14 residues.

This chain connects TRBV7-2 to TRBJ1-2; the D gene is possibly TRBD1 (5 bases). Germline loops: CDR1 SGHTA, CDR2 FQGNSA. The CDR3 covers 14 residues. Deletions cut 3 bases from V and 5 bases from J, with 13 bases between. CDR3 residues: CASSFVGVGYGYTF. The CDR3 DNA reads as TGTGCCAGCAGCTTCGTGGGGGTGGGGTATGGCTACACCTTC. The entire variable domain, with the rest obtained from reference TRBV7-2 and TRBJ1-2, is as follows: GAGVSQSPSNKVTEKGKDVELRCDPISGHTALYWYRQSLGQGLEFLIYFQGNSAPDKSGLPSDRFSAERTGGSVSTLTIQRTQQEDSAVYLCASSFVGVGYGYTFGSGTRLTVV.

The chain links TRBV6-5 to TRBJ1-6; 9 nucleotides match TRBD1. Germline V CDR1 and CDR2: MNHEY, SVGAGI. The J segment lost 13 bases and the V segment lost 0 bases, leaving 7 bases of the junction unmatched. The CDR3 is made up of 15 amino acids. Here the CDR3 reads CASSYSGQGPYPLHF. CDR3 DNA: TGTGCCAGCAGTTACTCGGGACAGGGCCCTTATCCCCTCCACTTT.

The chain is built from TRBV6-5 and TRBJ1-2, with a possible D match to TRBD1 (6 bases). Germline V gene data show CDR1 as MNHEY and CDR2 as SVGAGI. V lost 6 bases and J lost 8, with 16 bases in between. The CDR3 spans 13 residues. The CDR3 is CASRPGHALGYTF. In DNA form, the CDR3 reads TGTGCCAGCAGACCGGGACACGCGTTAGGCTACACCTTC.

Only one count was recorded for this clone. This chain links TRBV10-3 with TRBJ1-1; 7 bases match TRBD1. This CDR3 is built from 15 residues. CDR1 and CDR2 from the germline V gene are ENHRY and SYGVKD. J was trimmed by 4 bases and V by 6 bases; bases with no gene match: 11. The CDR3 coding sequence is TGTGCCATCAGAGGGGGGGACAGCAAAGGCACTGAAGCTTTCTTT. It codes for CAIRGGDSKGTEAFF.

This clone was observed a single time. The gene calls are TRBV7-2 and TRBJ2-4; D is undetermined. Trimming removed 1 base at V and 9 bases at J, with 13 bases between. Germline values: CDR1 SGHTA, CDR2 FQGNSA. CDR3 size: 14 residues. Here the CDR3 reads CASSLGHLGRIQYF. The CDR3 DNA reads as TGTGCCAGCAGCTTAGGGCACCTCGGCCGCATTCAGTACTTC. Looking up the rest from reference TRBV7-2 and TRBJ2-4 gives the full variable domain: GAGVSQSPSNKVTEKGKDVELRCDPISGHTALYWYRQSLGQGLEFLIYFQGNSAPDKSGLPSDRFSAERTGGSVSTLTIQRTQQEDSAVYLCASSLGHLGRIQYFGAGTRLSVL.

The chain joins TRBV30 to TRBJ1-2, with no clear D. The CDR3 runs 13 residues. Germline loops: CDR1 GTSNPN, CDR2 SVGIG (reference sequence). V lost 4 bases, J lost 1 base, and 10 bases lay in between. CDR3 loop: CAWTLGRNYGYTF. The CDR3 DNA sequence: TGTGCCTGGACCCTAGGACGTAACTATGGCTACACCTTC.

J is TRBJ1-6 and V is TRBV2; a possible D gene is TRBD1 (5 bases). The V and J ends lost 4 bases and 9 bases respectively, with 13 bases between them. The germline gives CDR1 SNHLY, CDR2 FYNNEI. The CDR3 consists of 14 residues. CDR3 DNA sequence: TGTGCCAGCAGTGGGGGGTCGACCGTTTCACCCCTCCACTTT. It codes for CASSGGSTVSPLHF.

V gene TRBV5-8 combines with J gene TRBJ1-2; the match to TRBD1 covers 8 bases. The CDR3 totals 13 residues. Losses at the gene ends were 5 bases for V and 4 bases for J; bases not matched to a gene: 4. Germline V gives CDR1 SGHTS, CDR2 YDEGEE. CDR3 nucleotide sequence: TGTGCCAGCAGGACAACAGGGGGCTATGGCTACACCTTC. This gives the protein CASRTTGGYGYTF.

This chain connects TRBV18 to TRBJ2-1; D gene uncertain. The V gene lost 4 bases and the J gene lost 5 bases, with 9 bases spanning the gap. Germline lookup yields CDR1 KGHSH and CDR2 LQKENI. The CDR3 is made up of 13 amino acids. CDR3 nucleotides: TGTGCCAGCTCACTTGGGGTGAACAATGAGCAGTTCTTC. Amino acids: CASSLGVNNEQFF.

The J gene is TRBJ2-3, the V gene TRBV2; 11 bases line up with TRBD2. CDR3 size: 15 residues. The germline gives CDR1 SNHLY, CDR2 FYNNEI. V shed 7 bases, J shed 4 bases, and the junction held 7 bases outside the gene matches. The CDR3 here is CASTKTSGGPDTQYF. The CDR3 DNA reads TGTGCCAGCACAAAAACTAGCGGGGGCCCAGATACGCAGTATTTT.

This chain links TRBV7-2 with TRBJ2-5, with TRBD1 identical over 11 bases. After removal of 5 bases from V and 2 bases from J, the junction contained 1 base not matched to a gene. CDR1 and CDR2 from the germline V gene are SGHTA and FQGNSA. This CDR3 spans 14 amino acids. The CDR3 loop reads CASSRDRGQETQYF. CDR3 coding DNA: TGTGCCAGCAGCCGGGACAGGGGGCAAGAGACCCAGTACTTC.

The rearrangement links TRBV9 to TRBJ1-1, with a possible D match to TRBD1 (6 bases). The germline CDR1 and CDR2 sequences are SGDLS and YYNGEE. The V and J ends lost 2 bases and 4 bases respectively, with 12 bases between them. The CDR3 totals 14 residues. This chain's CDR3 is CASSVGQGSTEAFF. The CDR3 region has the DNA TGTGCCAGCAGCGTTGGTCAGGGGAGCACTGAAGCTTTCTTT.

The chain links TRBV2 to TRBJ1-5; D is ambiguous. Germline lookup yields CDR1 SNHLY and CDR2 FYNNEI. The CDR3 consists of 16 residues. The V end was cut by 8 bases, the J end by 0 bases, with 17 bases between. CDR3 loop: CASGNLREHSNQPQHF. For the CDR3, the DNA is TGTGCCAGCGGAAACTTGCGGGAGCATAGCAATCAGCCCCAGCATTTT.

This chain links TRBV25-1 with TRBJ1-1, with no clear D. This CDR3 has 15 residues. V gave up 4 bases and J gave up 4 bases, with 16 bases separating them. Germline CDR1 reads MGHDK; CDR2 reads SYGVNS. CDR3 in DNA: TGTGCCAGCAGTGGAGCTACGGCCGAGGCCACTGAAGCTTTCTTT. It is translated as CASSGATAEATEAFF.